This passage covers 10 T cell receptor beta chains from one sample sequenced in a study of cytomegalovirus exposure and HLA in healthy donors (dated by TCRdb to the late 2010s). The protocol used for the library was the immunoSEQ multiplex PCR assay. A mixture of 60 forward primers for TCR Vbeta segments and 13 reverse primers for TCR Jbeta segments was used in the multiplex PCR. TCRdb obtained this table from immuneACCESS and retained in-frame rearrangements with V and J assigned. These tables miss some clones; where compared with another copy, unresolved V genes account for less than half of the shortfall, and the remainder is unexplained. Counted in this sample were approximately 130,000 clones; approximately 80% of them appeared once. The leading ten clones occupy about 5.8% of the sample. What was sequenced was PBMCs. These receptors were taken from a man in his late teens or twenties in good health and CMV-seropositive.

This chain connects TRBV6-6 to TRBJ2-1, with 7 bases matching TRBD1. There are 12 residues in the CDR3. Germline V lookup: CDR1 MNHNY, CDR2 SVGAGI (reference sequence). The V and J ends lost 11 bases and 8 bases, in that order; junction bases with no gene match: 9. CDR3 sequence reads: CASVAGGDEQFF. The CDR3 DNA is TGTGCCTCCGTCGCAGGGGGTGATGAGCAGTTCTTC.

This sequence joins TRBV5-1 and TRBJ1-1; no definite D call. Germline V CDR1 and CDR2: SGHRS, YFSETQ. This CDR3 contains 14 residues. V lost 4 bases to trimming and J lost 1 base, with 11 bases between them. CDR3 sequence: CASSRWEGNTEAFF. The CDR3 coding sequence is TGCGCCAGCAGCCGCTGGGAGGGGAACACTGAAGCTTTCTTT.

The chain has TRBV6-6 and TRBJ2-1; TRBD1 matches 8 bases. The CDR3 length is 15 residues. V lost 5 bases, J lost 6 bases, and 9 bases stayed unmatched. Germline V CDR1 and CDR2: MNHNY, SVGAGI (reference sequence). The DNA of the CDR3 is TGTGCCAGCAGTCCCCCCCGGACAGGGAGCAATGAGCAGTTCTTC. Translating it yields CASSPPRTGSNEQFF.

The chain joins TRBV5-6 to TRBJ2-7; 8 bases fit TRBD1. Trimming took 4 bases from V and 1 from J; bases not matched to a gene: 4. The CDR3 loop spans 14 amino acids. Germline-derived CDR1 and CDR2 are SGHDT and YYEEEE. The CDR3 nucleotides are TGTGCCAGCAGCCCCGGGACAGGTTCCTACGAGCAGTACTTC. This translates into CASSPGTGSYEQYF.

This clone turned up a few times. As DNA, the CDR3 is TGTGCCAGCAGCCCCCAGGGCCCCGGTGAAGCTTTCTTT. Protein: CASSPQGPGEAFF. The chain has TRBV11-2 and TRBJ1-1; TRBD1 is a possible D gene (5 bases). V shed 5 bases and J shed 7 bases, with 14 bases lying between them. This CDR3 region has 13 residues. Germline CDR1 reads SGHAT; CDR2 reads FQNNGV. Using reference TRBV11-2 and TRBJ1-1 for the parts outside the CDR3, the full variable domain is EAGVAQSPRYKIIEKRQSVAFWCNPISGHATLYWYQQILGQGPKLLIQFQNNGVVDDSQLPKDRFSAERLKGVDSTLKIQPAKLEDSAVYLCASSPQGPGEAFFGQGTRLTVV.

The rearrangement links TRBV2 to TRBJ1-6; 7 bases line up with TRBD1. This CDR3 has 16 residues. V shed 2 bases and J 2 bases; nucleotides not matched to a gene: 3. Looked up from germline, CDR1 is SNHLY and CDR2 is FYNNEI. The CDR3, as DNA: TGTGCCAGCAGTGAAAGGAGGGGGCCCTATAATTCACCCCTCCACTTT. Translation: CASSERRGPYNSPLHF.

The rearrangement uses TRBV5-1 and TRBJ2-5; 8 bases are a match to TRBD1. Trimming at V came to 3 bases and at J to 4 bases, leaving 8 bases not matched to a gene. Germline loops: CDR1 SGHRS, CDR2 YFSETQ. The CDR3 is 15 residues long. CDR3 sequence: CASSSGQGGGETQYF. In nucleotides, the CDR3 is TGCGCCAGCAGCTCCGGACAGGGTGGAGGAGAGACCCAGTACTTC.

V gene TRBV7-8 combines with J gene TRBJ1-1; 7 nucleotides align to TRBD1. CDR1 and CDR2 (germline): SGHVS, FQNEAQ. V dropped 5 bases and J dropped 1; count of bases not matched to a gene: 13. The CDR3 consists of 17 residues. The CDR3 DNA sequence: TGTGCCAGCAGCCCATTCCATGGAGGGGGCCAGAACACTGAAGCTTTCTTT. Translated, it gives CASSPFHGGGQNTEAFF.

The chain is built from TRBV6-5 and TRBJ2-1, with 7 nucleotides matching TRBD1. The V and J ends lost 6 bases and 4 bases, in that order; junction bases with no gene match: 9. Germline V gene lookup returns CDR1 MNHEY and CDR2 SVGAGI. The CDR3 extends over 15 amino acids. The CDR3, as DNA: TGTGCCAGCAGCCCGGCAGGGACAGATTACAATGAGCAGTTCTTC. This codes for CASSPAGTDYNEQFF.

A remark on this clone: One junction end does not reproduce the germline sequence, and a read error may be involved. This chain links TRBV4-1 with TRBJ1-5; no firm D call. CDR3 size: 13 residues. Per the germline V gene, CDR1 is MGHRA and CDR2 is YSYEKL. The CDR3 region is CASSREGGQPRHF. Here the CDR3 DNA reads TGCGCCAGCAGCCGGGAGGGCGGGCAGCCCCGGCATTTT.